The TCR beta chain under discussion was sequenced for a study of read filtering for tumor transcriptome and immune sequencing. On the study more broadly: Mean patient age was roughly 66 years, range about 40 to 85; roughly 18 male, roughly 14 female. Study-wide points: Correlation between methods rose after single-read clonotypes were removed.

This library used around 400 ng RNA and molecular barcoded adaptors spanning alpha/delta and beta/gamma chains. Each CDR3 protein is one row after TCRdb ran MiXCR on the reads. The table includes roughly 69,000 distinct CDR3 sequences, 11% to 15% detected once. Regarding this clonotype: Its antigen is not identified.

This CDR3 has 18 residues. V lost 6 bases to trimming and J lost 2 bases; unmatched junction nucleotides: 15. CDR1 is MNHEY, CDR2 SVGAGI, per germline. Sequencing was carried out using a population of CD138-negative cells sorted from bone marrow. V is TRBV6-5 and J is TRBJ2-3; 9 bases line up with TRBD2. The TCR originated in a donor aged 40 or over with multiple myeloma. The CDR3 sequence: CASSRRGLAGKFTDTQYF. The CDR3 DNA reads TGTGCCAGCAGCCGAAGGGGGCTAGCGGGAAAATTCACAGATACGCAGTATTTT.